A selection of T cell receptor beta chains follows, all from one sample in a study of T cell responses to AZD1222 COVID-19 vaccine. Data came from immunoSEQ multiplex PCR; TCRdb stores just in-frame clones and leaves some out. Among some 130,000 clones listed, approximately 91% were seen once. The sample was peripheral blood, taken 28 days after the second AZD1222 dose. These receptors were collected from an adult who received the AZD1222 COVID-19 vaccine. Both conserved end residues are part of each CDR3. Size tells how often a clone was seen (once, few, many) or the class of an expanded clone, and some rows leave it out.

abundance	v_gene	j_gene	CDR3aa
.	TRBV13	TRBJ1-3	CASSSDRGKGNTIYF
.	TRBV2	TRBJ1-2	CASSGAQAMSYGYTF
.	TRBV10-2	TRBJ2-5	CASSMGLAGETQYF
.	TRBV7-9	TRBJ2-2	CASSSGQTTGELFF
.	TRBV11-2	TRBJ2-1	CASSLDRGGNEQFF
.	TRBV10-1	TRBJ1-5	CASSPGSNQPQHF
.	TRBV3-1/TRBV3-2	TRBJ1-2	CASSHRGQDFYGYTF
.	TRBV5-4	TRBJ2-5	CASSLDHRETQYF
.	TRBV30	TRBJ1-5	CAWGHGVYSNQPQHF
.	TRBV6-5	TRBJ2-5	CAVSGQGGGTQYF
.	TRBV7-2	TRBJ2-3	CASSSGLAGGPTDTQYF
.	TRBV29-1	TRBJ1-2	CSVETSNYGYTF
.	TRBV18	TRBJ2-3	CASSASSGTDTQYF
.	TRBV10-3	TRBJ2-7	CAINPGTSEAEQYF
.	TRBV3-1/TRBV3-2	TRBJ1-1	CASSQDFWTMKTEAFF
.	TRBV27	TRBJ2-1	CAISGLAGGEQFF
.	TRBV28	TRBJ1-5	CASNPRRGDQPQHF
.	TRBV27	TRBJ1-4	CASSLSPRQGFNEKLFF
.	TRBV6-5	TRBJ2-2	CATRQNTGELFF
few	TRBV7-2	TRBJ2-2	CASSLRIGELFF
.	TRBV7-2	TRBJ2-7	CASSPAWAGVEQYF
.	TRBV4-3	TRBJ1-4	CASSQDNGRDRVEKLFF
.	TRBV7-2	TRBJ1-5	CASSLGGDQPQHF
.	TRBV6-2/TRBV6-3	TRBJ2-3	CASSPSGGTDTQYF
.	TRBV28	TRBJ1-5	CASSLAVRNQPQHF
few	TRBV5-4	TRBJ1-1	CASSFGGHKNTEAFF
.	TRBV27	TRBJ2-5	CASSLERYRETQYF
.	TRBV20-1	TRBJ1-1	CRPGSGTEAFF